The 21 T cell receptor beta chains below all came from one sample that was sequenced in a study of T cells after yellow fever vaccination. TCRdb analysed the 5' RACE reads with MiXCR anew, one entry per CDR3 protein. The sample comprises 350,000 to 450,000 distinct CDR3 sequences, roughly a sixth of which are singletons, and roughly a sixth rests with the top ten. Sample: PBMCs, taken before the yellow fever booster vaccination. The receptors derive from a man younger than 35 who received the YFV17D yellow fever vaccine.

The gene calls are TRBV12-3 or TRBV12-4 and TRBJ1-1; tentative D call: TRBD1 (5 bases). The CDR3 loop spans 12 amino acids. V lost 4 bases and J lost 4, with 7 bases in between. The CDR3 here is CASSWGSTEAFF. DNA of the CDR3: TGTGCCAGCAGTTGGGGGAGCACTGAAGCTTTCTTT.

This clonotype was picked up a small number of times. The chain is built from TRBV18 and TRBJ1-1, with D unresolved. Trimming shortened V by 2 bases and J by 8 bases, and 12 bases separated the two germline ends. The CDR3 contains 13 residues. Germline CDR1 and CDR2: KGHSH and LQKENI. The CDR3 DNA is TGTGCCAGCTCACCAGGGAGGGAGATCGAAGCTTTCTTT. Protein: CASSPGREIEAFF.

In its sample, this clonotype was seen many times. V gene TRBV29-1 combines with J gene TRBJ2-7; D not certain. The CDR3 is made up of 12 amino acids. V lost 4 bases, J lost 4 bases, and 11 bases lay in between. CDR1 is SQVTM and CDR2 is ANQGSEA in the germline V gene. CDR3 nucleotide sequence: TGCAGCGTTGTTGTCAGGACGTACGAGCAGTACTTC. Translated: CSVVVRTYEQYF.

The chain has TRBV12-3 or TRBV12-4 and TRBJ1-1; D is possibly TRBD1 (5 bases). CDR3 length: 14 residues. The V and J ends lost 5 bases and 5 bases respectively, with 15 bases between them. CDR3 sequence (DNA): TGTGCCAGCAGTCCGAGGGGATCTTGGACTGAAGCTTTCTTT. Its protein is CASSPRGSWTEAFF.

The chain recombines TRBV30 with TRBJ1-6, with 8 bases matching TRBD1. The trim removed 7 bases at V and 9 bases at J, leaving 5 bases unmatched. The CDR3 loop spans 12 amino acids. The germline V gene has CDR1 GTSNPN and CDR2 SVGIG (reference sequence). The CDR3 is CASDREGSPLHF. The CDR3 DNA reads TGTGCCTCGGACAGGGAAGGTTCACCCCTCCACTTT.

The CDR3 sequence is CSARDEGGGARETQYF. CDR3 DNA sequence: TGCAGTGCTAGAGACGAAGGCGGGGGGGCGCGGGAGACCCAGTACTTC. The rearrangement links TRBV20-1 to TRBJ2-5; 9 bases are shared with TRBD2. Trimming cost V 0 bases and J 5 bases; bases outside gene matches: 10. Germline CDR1 and CDR2: DFQATT and SNEGSKA (reference sequence). The CDR3 spans 16 residues.

There are a few counts of this clonotype. CDR3 nucleotide sequence: TGCGCCAGCAGACGGGACACGAACTACGAGCAGTACTTC. The encoded protein is CASRRDTNYEQYF. The rearrangement links TRBV5-1 to TRBJ2-7, with a weak D call TRBD1 (6 bases). V lost 5 bases and J 3 bases, leaving 12 bases between the germline ends. CDR3 length: 13 amino acids. The V gene's germline CDR1 is SGHRS and CDR2 YFSETQ.

The V gene is TRBV12-3 or TRBV12-4, the J gene TRBJ1-2; the match to TRBD1 covers 7 bases. V shed 1 base, J shed 3 bases, and the junction held 2 bases outside the gene matches. The CDR3 contains 14 residues. The CDR3: CASSLGRGDYGYTF. As DNA, the CDR3 is TGTGCCAGCAGTTTAGGCAGGGGGGACTATGGCTACACCTTC.

This clonotype was counted only a few times. The chain links TRBV4-2 to TRBJ1-1, with 7 bases lining up with TRBD1. The length of the CDR3 is 18 residues. Germline V gene data show CDR1 as LGHNA and CDR2 as YNFKEQ. V dropped 0 bases and J dropped 0; count of bases not matched to a gene: 10. The CDR3 spells CASSQDWIRTGMNTEAFF. DNA for the CDR3: TGTGCCAGCAGCCAAGATTGGATAAGGACAGGAATGAACACTGAAGCTTTCTTT.

The chain uses TRBV7-9 and TRBJ2-3; possibly TRBD1 or TRBD2 for D (5 bases each). The CDR3 contains 13 residues. Germline V lookup: CDR1 SEHNR, CDR2 FQNEAQ (reference sequence). Trimming removed 5 bases from V and 5 bases from J, with 11 bases in between. CDR3 nucleotides: TGTGCCAGCAGCCCGAGGGGCGAAGATACGCAGTATTTT. It yields the protein CASSPRGEDTQYF. The full variable domain, rest sourced from reference TRBV7-9 and TRBJ2-3, is DTGVSQNPRHKITKRGQNVTFRCDPISEHNRLYWYRQTLGQGPEFLTYFQNEAQLEKSRLLSDRFSAERPKGSFSTLEIQRTEQGDSAMYLCASSPRGEDTQYFGPGTRLTVL.

A single count supports this clonotype. The chain is built from TRBV5-6 and TRBJ2-3; TRBD1 might be the D (5 bases). Germline loops: CDR1 SGHDT, CDR2 YYEEEE. Trimming removed 4 bases at V and 4 bases at J, with 13 bases between. This CDR3 has 14 amino acids. This CDR3 is CASSPGMAPDTQYF. For the CDR3, the DNA is TGTGCCAGCAGCCCAGGGATGGCGCCAGATACGCAGTATTTT.

V and J are TRBV27 and TRBJ1-1; weak D call: TRBD1 (6 bases). V lost 6 bases and J lost 1, with 9 bases in between. CDR3 size: 13 residues. Germline CDR1 and CDR2: MNHEY and SMNVEV (reference sequence). The CDR3 region is CASSAGANTEAFF. The CDR3 region has the DNA TGTGCCAGCAGCGCAGGGGCGAACACTGAAGCTTTCTTT.

This clonotype was recorded at least ten times. V gene TRBV7-3 combines with J gene TRBJ2-2; D remains ambiguous. Trimming cost V 1 base and J 0 bases, with 3 bases left between them. The CDR3 is 14 amino acids. CDR1 is SGHTA, CDR2 FQGTGA, per germline. The CDR3 reads CASSLKPNTGELFF. The CDR3 DNA reads as TGTGCCAGCAGCTTAAAACCGAACACCGGGGAGCTGTTTTTT.

The V gene is TRBV7-3, the J gene TRBJ2-1; the D call may be TRBD1 or TRBD2 (6 bases each). V lost 3 bases and J 8 bases, leaving 29 bases between the germline ends. Germline values: CDR1 SGHTA, CDR2 FQGTGA. The length of the CDR3 is 19 residues. CDR3 sequence: CASSLGRPTFGGAVDEQFF. DNA of the CDR3: TGTGCCAGCAGCTTGGGGCGCCCAACCTTCGGGGGCGCAGTGGATGAGCAGTTCTTC.

The gene calls are TRBV10-3 and TRBJ2-7; TRBD2 is a possible D gene (6 bases). Germline CDR1 ENHRY, CDR2 SYGVKD. CDR3 length: 17 residues. Trimming took off 0 bases at V and 3 bases at J, with 18 bases between the two ends. CDR3 amino acids: CAISESSGAGGDYEQYV. CDR3 coding DNA: TGTGCCATCAGTGAGTCGTCGGGAGCGGGCGGGGACTACGAGCAGTACGTC.

The chain employs TRBV29-1 and TRBJ2-5; tentative D call: TRBD2 (7 bases). Germline CDR1 reads SQVTM; CDR2 reads ANQGSEA. The CDR3 runs to 15 residues. With 0 bases removed from V and 5 bases from J, the gap between germline ends came to 16 bases. CDR3 protein: CSVEDGRGALETQYF. The CDR3 coding sequence is TGCAGCGTTGAAGATGGACGGGGGGCCCTGGAGACCCAGTACTTC.

Only a few counts were recorded for this clonotype. J is TRBJ2-6 and V is TRBV11-2, with D possibly being TRBD1 (6 bases). There are 19 residues in the CDR3. Trimming took 4 bases from V and 4 from J, leaving 23 bases between them. Per the germline V gene, CDR1 is SGHAT and CDR2 is FQNNGV. CDR3 loop: CASSSRRYWDTIGANVLTF. The CDR3 bases are TGTGCCAGCAGCTCCCGCAGGTATTGGGACACCATCGGGGCCAACGTCCTGACTTTC.

This clonotype came up a few times. The chain has TRBV11-2 and TRBJ2-6; D may be TRBD1 (5 bases). The V and J ends lost 4 bases and 2 bases respectively, with 15 bases between them. Germline V gives CDR1 SGHAT, CDR2 FQNNGV. The CDR3 length is 17 residues. CDR3 protein: CASSSREGVTGANVLTF. The CDR3 nucleotides read TGTGCCAGCAGCTCCAGAGAAGGGGTCACTGGGGCCAACGTCCTGACTTTC.

This chain joins TRBV2 and TRBJ2-7; tentatively, D is TRBD2 (6 bases). V gave up 8 bases and J gave up 1 base, with 12 bases separating them. CDR3 size: 13 residues. The germline CDR1 and CDR2 sequences are SNHLY and FYNNEI. The CDR3 DNA follows: TGTGCCAGCGGAGGGACTCCTTCCTACGAGCAGTACTTC. Translation gives CASGGTPSYEQYF.

This clonotype was found many times. The chain carries TRBV5-1 and TRBJ2-2; a weak D match, TRBD2 (6 bases). Germline V gene lookup returns CDR1 SGHRS and CDR2 YFSETQ. V was cut by 3 bases and J by 0 bases, with 6 bases left in between. The CDR3 is 14 residues long. The CDR3 nucleotides read TGCGCCAGCAGCTGGGAGGCGAACACCGGGGAGCTGTTTTTT. Protein sequence: CASSWEANTGELFF.

This clonotype was observed a handful of times. The V call is TRBV6-2 or TRBV6-3, the J call TRBJ1-3; tentatively, D is TRBD1 (5 bases). In germline, CDR1 is MNHEY, CDR2 SVGEGT. The CDR3 contains 14 residues. V was trimmed by 8 bases and J by 0 bases, leaving 11 bases between them. CDR3 in amino acids: CASVGTGSGNTIYF. The CDR3 bases are TGTGCCAGCGTCGGGACGGGCTCTGGAAACACCATATATTTT.